The 19 T cell receptor beta chains below come from one sample, sequenced in a study of shared clonotypes between healthy human individuals. The method was immunoSEQ multiplex PCR; TCRdb's version includes in-frame clones alone and lacks a portion of them. The sample records about 1.5 million clones, approximately 98% being singletons. Sequenced: naive CD4+ T cells sorted from blood. Noted subset: CD45RA+ positively selected. The receptors come from a man aged 30-40 years in good health.

With respect to this clone: The same CDR3 can be traced to other DNA sequences in this sample. The V call is TRBV5-1, the J call TRBJ2-7, with TRBD2 matching over 7 bases. V gave up 2 bases and J gave up 2 bases; unmatched junction bases: 4. The CDR3 totals 14 residues. The germline V gene encodes CDR1 SGHRS and CDR2 YFSETQ. CDR3 nucleotide sequence: TGCGCCAGCAGCTTAGGCGGGAGTCCCTACGAGCAGTACTTC. It encodes CASSLGGSPYEQYF.

The rearrangement joins TRBV19 to TRBJ1-5, with D possibly TRBD1 on 5 matching bases. Germline CDR1 LNHDA, CDR2 SQIVND (reference sequence). Trimming took 3 bases from V and 3 from J, leaving 9 bases between them. The CDR3 runs 14 residues. CDR3 coding DNA: TGTGCCAGTAGTATCTCGGGGCACAATCAGCCCCAGCATTTT. This translates into CASSISGHNQPQHF.

With respect to this clone: At the DNA level, this CDR3 is encoded by other sequences in the same sample as well. This chain joins TRBV18 and TRBJ2-7, with 11 nucleotides matching TRBD1. Per the germline V gene, CDR1 is KGHSH and CDR2 is LQKENI. The junction had 1 base not matched to a gene; V was cut back by 3 bases and J by 0 bases. This CDR3 region has 15 residues. Here the CDR3 reads CASSPGTGGSYEQYF. In DNA form, the CDR3 reads TGTGCCAGCTCACCTGGGACAGGGGGCTCCTACGAGCAGTACTTC. The full variable domain, in which reference TRBV18 and TRBJ2-7 provide the parts outside the CDR3, is NAGVMQNPRHLVRRRGQEARLRCSPMKGHSHVYWYRQLPEEGLKFMVYLQKENIIDESGMPKERFSAEFPKEGPSILRIQQVVRGDSAAYFCASSPGTGGSYEQYFGPGTRLTVT.

This clone was seen just once. This chain's CDR3 is CASSVGSGRADGTQYF. CDR3 nucleotides: TGTGCCAGCAGCGTGGGTAGCGGGAGGGCCGATGGGACCCAGTACTTC. The rearrangement joins TRBV9 to TRBJ2-5; 11 bases match TRBD2. CDR1 is SGDLS, CDR2 YYNGEE, per germline. The V gene end was trimmed by 2 bases and the J gene end by 7 bases; junction bases not matched to a gene: 10. This CDR3 comprises 16 residues.

The chain uses TRBV19 and TRBJ2-1, with TRBD2 identical over 9 bases. V gave up 6 bases and J gave up 15 bases; unmatched junction bases: 15. The CDR3 length is 14 residues. Germline V gene sequence: CDR1 LNHDA, CDR2 SQIVND (reference sequence). The CDR3 DNA reads TGTGCCAGTAGAAGAGATTCAGCGGGAGGTGGCGGGTTCTTC. It encodes CASRRDSAGGGGFF.

The chain combines TRBV18 with TRBJ2-7; 9 positions agree with TRBD2. CDR3 length: 17 residues. In germline, CDR1 is KGHSH, CDR2 LQKENI. V was clipped by 3 bases and J by 5 bases; unmatched bases: 14. The CDR3 coding sequence is TGTGCCAGCTCACCGGGGCGTAATAGCGGGAGACCTGACGAGCAGTACTTC. Its translation is CASSPGRNSGRPDEQYF.

This chain joins TRBV5-1 and TRBJ1-1; D is ambiguous. Trimming shortened V by 7 bases and J by 1 base, and 11 bases separated the two germline ends. From germline, CDR1 is SGHRS and CDR2 YFSETQ. This CDR3 is 13 amino acids long. The CDR3 DNA sequence: TGCGCCAGCCGGCAGTTTTCGAACACTGAAGCTTTCTTT. Its translation is CASRQFSNTEAFF.

The rearrangement links TRBV7-8 to TRBJ1-5; D is possibly TRBD1 (5 bases). V gave up 6 bases and J gave up 0 bases, with 15 bases separating them. Germline V gives CDR1 SGHVS, CDR2 FQNEAQ. This CDR3 has 16 residues. CDR3 sequence: CASSPGRSFSNQPQHF. In DNA form, the CDR3 reads TGTGCCAGCAGTCCGGGGCGATCTTTTAGCAATCAGCCCCAGCATTTT.

The V call is TRBV5-4, the J call TRBJ2-1; 7 nucleotides match TRBD1. Germline CDR1 and CDR2: SGHNT and YYREEE (reference sequence). V lost 3 bases, J lost 7 bases, and 10 bases stayed unmatched. This CDR3 has 15 residues. The CDR3 is CASSSRQGDTNEQFF. CDR3 nucleotides: TGTGCCAGCAGCTCACGACAGGGTGACACAAATGAGCAGTTCTTC. Full variable domain (rest looked up from reference TRBV5-4 and TRBJ2-1): ETGVTQSPTHLIKTRGQQVTLRCSSQSGHNTVSWYQQALGQGPQFIFQYYREEENGRGNFPPRFSGLQFPNYSSELNVNALELDDSALYLCASSSRQGDTNEQFFGPGTRLTVL.

V usage is TRBV18 and J usage is TRBJ2-5, with TRBD2 identical over 9 bases. J was trimmed by 1 base and V by 2 bases; bases with no gene match: 8. Germline assignment: CDR1 KGHSH and CDR2 LQKENI. The CDR3 is 17 residues long. Written as DNA, the CDR3 is TGTGCCAGCTCACCAACCCCCGGTAGCGGGGGCCAAGAGACCCAGTACTTC. Translated, it gives CASSPTPGSGGQETQYF.

The table lists this clone with a count of one. This chain joins TRBV25-1 and TRBJ2-7; D is undetermined. V was cut by 4 bases and J by 7 bases, with 11 bases left in between. Germline V lookup: CDR1 MGHDK, CDR2 SYGVNS. The length of the CDR3 is 12 residues. CDR3 bases: TGTGCCAGCAGTGGGTTAAACAGAGAGCAGTACTTC. Its protein product is CASSGLNREQYF.

V is TRBV7-7 and J is TRBJ2-1, with TRBD2 matching over 14 bases. Germline assignment: CDR1 SSHAT and CDR2 FNYEAQ (reference sequence). The CDR3 has 16 residues. After removal of 5 bases from V and 3 bases from J, the junction contained 3 bases not matched to a gene. The DNA of the CDR3 is TGTGCCAGCAGCCAAGGGACTAGCGGGAGCTACAATGAGCAGTTCTTC. Protein sequence: CASSQGTSGSYNEQFF.

The CDR3 DNA sequence: TGTGCCAGCAGTTACGGGTCTATTTACAATGAGCAGTTCTTC. Protein product: CASSYGSIYNEQFF. The chain is built from TRBV6-5 and TRBJ2-1; D gene unclear. V gave up 2 bases and J gave up 4 bases, with 9 bases separating them. This CDR3 contains 14 residues. Germline-derived CDR1 and CDR2 are MNHEY and SVGAGI.

This chain links TRBV7-3 with TRBJ1-1; D may be TRBD1 (5 bases). With 5 bases removed from V and 0 bases from J, the gap between germline ends came to 19 bases. Germline V gene lookup returns CDR1 SGHTA and CDR2 FQGTGA. The CDR3 totals 17 residues. CDR3 in DNA: TGTGCCAGCAGCCATTATCTGGCAGGGTCGATGAACACTGAAGCTTTCTTT. Translated, it gives CASSHYLAGSMNTEAFF.

As DNA, the CDR3 is TGTGCCAGCAGCGTAGGGGGGACTAGCGGGAGGGTTATCGCAGATACGCAGTATTTT. It yields the protein CASSVGGTSGRVIADTQYF. V is TRBV9 and J is TRBJ2-3; 16 bases align to TRBD2. Germline V gene lookup returns CDR1 SGDLS and CDR2 YYNGEE. The CDR3 is 19 residues long. Trimming at V came to 0 bases and at J to 4 bases, leaving 8 bases not matched to a gene.

The CDR3 spells CASSLGGYPSYEQYF. The CDR3 nucleotides are TGTGCCAGCAGCTTGGGTGGCTACCCATCCTACGAGCAGTACTTC. The chain recombines TRBV5-6 with TRBJ2-7, with D uncertain. Germline lookup yields CDR1 SGHDT and CDR2 YYEEEE. V was cut by 0 bases and J by 1 base, with 11 bases left in between. The CDR3 covers 15 residues.

Only one count was recorded for this clone. The rearrangement links TRBV29-1 to TRBJ2-7; 8 bases line up with TRBD1. Trimming at V came to 5 bases and at J to 6 bases, leaving 15 bases not matched to a gene. The CDR3 is made up of 15 amino acids. Germline V gene data show CDR1 as SQVTM and CDR2 as ANQGSEA. The CDR3 protein is CSVWTAGTGSIEQYF. CDR3 nucleotides: TGCAGCGTTTGGACGGCCGGGACAGGCTCCATCGAGCAGTACTTC.

The sample holds one count of this clone. The rearrangement links TRBV11-3 to TRBJ2-2; TRBD1 matches 9 bases. This CDR3 is 15 amino acids long. CDR1 and CDR2 from the germline V gene are SGHNT and YENEEA. Trimming removed 4 bases from V and 3 bases from J; junction bases left unmatched: 3. CDR3 amino acids: CASSSGQGDTGELFF. The CDR3, as DNA: TGTGCCAGCAGCTCGGGACAGGGTGACACCGGGGAGCTGTTTTTT.

This clone was observed a single time. The chain is built from TRBV19 and TRBJ2-2; 7 bases are a match to TRBD2. This CDR3 has 18 residues. Germline V gene lookup returns CDR1 LNHDA and CDR2 SQIVND (reference sequence). Germline trimming cut 7 bases from V and 0 bases from J; bases unmatched to any gene: 14. The CDR3 bases are TGTGCCAGTACCCCTCTGGGGGAGGGCCTTTCGAACACCGGGGAGCTGTTTTTT. As protein: CASTPLGEGLSNTGELFF. Full variable domain (outside the CDR3, taken from reference TRBV19 and TRBJ2-2): DGGITQSPKYLFRKEGQNVTLSCEQNLNHDAMYWYRQDPGQGLRLIYYSQIVNDFQKGDIAEGYSVSREKKESFPLTVTSAQKNPTAFYLCASTPLGEGLSNTGELFFGEGSRLTVL.